The source of this TCR beta chain is a study of T-cell reconstitution after alpha-beta-depleted transplantation in children. This sample's TCRbeta library carried unique molecular identifier barcodes. TCRdb re-analysed the PCR reads in MiXCR, keeping a single row per CDR3 protein. Altogether 450,000 to 700,000 distinct CDR3 sequences are present, 25% to 30% being singletons, with the ten largest covering less than 40%. A word on this clonotype: The junction departs from the called germline gene at one end, perhaps through a read error.

The clonotype originates from a boy under two years old with Wiskott-Aldrich syndrome, due to receive a stem cell transplant. Sample: PBMCs, taken before TCRalphabeta/CD19-depleted stem cell transplant.

The CDR3 region is CASSKRDTEAFF. The CDR3 region has the DNA TGCGCTAGCAGCAAACGGGACACGGAAGCTTTCTTT. The gene calls are TRBV5-1 and TRBJ1-1; tentative D call: TRBD1 (6 bases). The V gene's germline CDR1 is SGHRS and CDR2 YFSETQ. This CDR3 contains 12 residues.